Following are 12 T cell receptor beta chains from one sample sequenced in a study of PD-1 blockade in mismatch repair-deficient tumors. Sequencing was performed with immunoSEQ multiplex PCR; in TCRdb, only in-frame clones are kept and a portion is missing. The sample holds about 38,000 clones; about four fifths are singletons and the top ten take over 20%. Sequences were derived from peripheral blood, sampled 4 weeks after starting pembrolizumab. These receptors were obtained from an adult with mismatch repair-deficient cancer.

Details on this clone: The same CDR3 can be traced to other DNA sequences in this sample. The chain recombines TRBV18 with TRBJ2-1; 10 bases fit TRBD1. Trimming cost V 6 bases and J 3 bases; bases outside gene matches: 8. The germline CDR1 and CDR2 sequences are KGHSH and LQKENI. CDR3 length: 16 amino acids. CDR3 amino acids: CASSPPDRGLYNEQFF. As DNA, the CDR3 is TGTGCCAGCTCGCCCCCTGACAGGGGGCTCTACAATGAGCAGTTCTTC.

The chain has TRBV5-6 and TRBJ1-5; no clear D gene. Germline-derived CDR1 and CDR2 are SGHDT and YYEEEE. V was trimmed by 0 bases and J by 7 bases, leaving 8 bases between them. This CDR3 contains 13 residues. The chain's CDR3 is CASSLANQQPQHF. In DNA form, the CDR3 reads TGTGCCAGCAGCTTGGCCAATCAACAGCCCCAGCATTTT.

The rearrangement joins TRBV5-6 to TRBJ2-1; TRBD2 aligns across 13 bases. Germline CDR1 and CDR2: SGHDT and YYEEEE. The CDR3 sequence is 18 residues long. With V trimmed by 1 base and J by 5 bases, 9 bases remained unmatched. CDR3 loop: CASSLPPGLAGYHNEQFF. CDR3 nucleotides: TGTGCCAGCAGCTTGCCTCCGGGACTAGCGGGATACCACAATGAGCAGTTCTTC.

The rearrangement links TRBV25-1 to TRBJ1-1, with a possible D match to TRBD1 (5 bases). The ends were cut back, 3 bases at V and 1 base at J, with 12 bases in the middle. The CDR3 spans 15 residues. The germline V gene encodes CDR1 MGHDK and CDR2 SYGVNS. Here the CDR3 DNA reads TGTGCCAGCAGTGATTACAGGATGACGAACACTGAAGCTTTCTTT. It is translated as CASSDYRMTNTEAFF.

The chain uses TRBV14 and TRBJ2-7, with 9 bases aligning to TRBD2. The germline CDR1 and CDR2 sequences are SGHDN and FVKESK. V gave up 0 bases and J gave up 0 bases; unmatched junction bases: 9. The CDR3 extends over 18 amino acids. CDR3 sequence reads: CASSQERASGTSSYEQYF. CDR3 DNA: TGTGCCAGCAGCCAAGAAAGGGCTAGCGGGACTAGCTCCTACGAGCAGTACTTC. Looking up the rest from reference TRBV14 and TRBJ2-7 gives the full variable domain: EAGVTQFPSHSVIEKGQTVTLRCDPISGHDNLYWYRRVMGKEIKFLLHFVKESKQDESGMPNNRFLAERTGGTYSTLKVQPAELEDSGVYFCASSQERASGTSSYEQYFGPGTRLTVT.

This clone was seen only once. The rearrangement links TRBV7-3 to TRBJ1-1; weak D call: TRBD1 (5 bases). CDR1 and CDR2 (germline): SGHTA, FQGTGA. V shed 7 bases and J shed 3 bases, with 9 bases lying between them. The CDR3 consists of 12 residues. CDR3 sequence reads: CASKGRDTEAFF. DNA of the CDR3: TGTGCCAGCAAGGGGCGGGACACTGAAGCTTTCTTT.

V usage is TRBV7-8 and J usage is TRBJ2-7; the D gene is possibly TRBD1 (6 bases). V lost 3 bases to trimming and J lost 3 bases, with 12 bases between them. The germline V gene has CDR1 SGHVS and CDR2 FQNEAQ. CDR3 length: 14 residues. CDR3 in amino acids: CASSFRDTLYEQYF. The CDR3 DNA is TGTGCCAGCAGCTTCCGGGACACACTCTACGAGCAGTACTTC. The whole variable domain, filled in from reference TRBV7-8 and TRBJ2-7, reads GAGVSQSPRYKVAKRGQDVALRCDPISGHVSLFWYQQALGQGPEFLTYFQNEAQLDKSGLPSDRFFAERPEGSVSTLKIQRTQQEDSAVYLCASSFRDTLYEQYFGPGTRLTVT.

This sequence joins TRBV30 and TRBJ1-5; a possible D gene is TRBD1 (5 bases). This CDR3 is built from 16 residues. The V gene's germline CDR1 is GTSNPN and CDR2 SVGIG (reference sequence). V was cut by 5 bases and J by 3 bases, with 20 bases left in between. CDR3 coding DNA: TGTGCCTGGGGGCCAGGGCAGGAGAAAATCAATCAGCCCCAGCATTTT. Protein sequence: CAWGPGQEKINQPQHF.

The V gene is TRBV29-1, the J gene TRBJ2-3; 11 nucleotides agree with TRBD1. This CDR3 is built from 17 residues. Trimming removed 4 bases from V and 2 bases from J; junction bases left unmatched: 11. Germline CDR1 reads SQVTM; CDR2 reads ANQGSEA. The CDR3 region has the DNA TGCAGCGTTGTAGGGACCGGGACAGGGGGTATCACAGATACGCAGTATTTT. It codes for CSVVGTGTGGITDTQYF.

The chain employs TRBV4-3 and TRBJ2-5; tentative D call: TRBD2 (6 bases). CDR1 and CDR2 (germline): LGHNA, YSLEER. The CDR3 length is 16 residues. The V end lost 4 bases, the J end lost 3 bases, and 18 bases lay between the germline ends. DNA of the CDR3: TGCGCCAGCAGCCCTCCCCATCCTTGCGGGGAAGAGACCCAGTACTTC. Amino acids: CASSPPHPCGEETQYF.

The chain carries TRBV9 and TRBJ2-3, with D tentatively TRBD2 (6 bases). This CDR3 contains 15 residues. The V and J ends lost 3 bases and 0 bases respectively, with 11 bases between them. Germline-derived CDR1 and CDR2 are SGDLS and YYNGEE. The CDR3 loop reads CASSGLATSTDTQYF. The CDR3 nucleotides read TGTGCCAGCAGCGGCCTAGCGACTAGCACAGATACGCAGTATTTT. Supplemented by reference TRBV9 and TRBJ2-3, the full variable domain reads DSGVTQTPKHLITATGQRVTLRCSPRSGDLSVYWYQQSLDQGLQFLIQYYNGEERAKGNILERFSAQQFPDLHSELNLSSLELGDSALYFCASSGLATSTDTQYFGPGTRLTVL.

The V and J genes are TRBV29-1 and TRBJ1-2, with D possibly being TRBD1 (5 bases). Per germline, CDR1 SQVTM and CDR2 ANQGSEA. The CDR3 runs to 16 residues. With 6 bases removed from V and 0 bases from J, the gap between germline ends came to 20 bases. In DNA, the CDR3 is TGCAGCGTCACGGGGCCGCCGGGGGAGACTAACTATGGCTACACCTTC. This translates into CSVTGPPGETNYGYTF.